What follows describes a single T cell receptor beta chain. The data were taken from a study of multiple sclerosis patients with progressive multifocal leukoencephalopathy. The protocol was immunoSEQ multiplex PCR, while the TCRdb copy is restricted to in-frame clones and leaves out a portion. This table holds some 28,000 clones, more than 80% found once. The sample's time point: time of PML onset. Detection of JC virus DNA in cerebrospinal fluid confirmed PML diagnosed from clinical and MRI findings. PML in natalizumab-treated patients developed after between 16 and 56 months of natalizumab therapy. V gave up 1 base and J gave up 5 bases; unmatched junction bases: 7. The CDR3 contains 15 residues. The germline gives CDR1 MNHNS, CDR2 SASEGT.

This receptor was identified in a woman aged 30 to 39 with progressive multifocal leukoencephalopathy. Material: PBMCs, obtained from a patient treated with natalizumab. This chain links TRBV6-1 with TRBJ1-2; 7 positions agree with TRBD1. This CDR3 is CASSEVGGTAYGYTF. For the CDR3, the DNA is TGTGCCAGCAGTGAAGTAGGGGGGACAGCTTATGGCTACACCTTC.